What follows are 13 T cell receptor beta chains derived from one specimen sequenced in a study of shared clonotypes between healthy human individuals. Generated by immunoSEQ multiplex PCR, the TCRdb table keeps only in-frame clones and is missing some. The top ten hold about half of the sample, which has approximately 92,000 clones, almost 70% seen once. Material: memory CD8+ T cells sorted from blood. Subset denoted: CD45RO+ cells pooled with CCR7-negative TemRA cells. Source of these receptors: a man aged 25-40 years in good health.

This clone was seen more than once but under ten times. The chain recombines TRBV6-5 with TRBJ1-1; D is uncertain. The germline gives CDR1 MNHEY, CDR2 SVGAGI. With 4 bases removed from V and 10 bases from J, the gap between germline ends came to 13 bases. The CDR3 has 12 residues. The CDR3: CASSSRNRGAFF. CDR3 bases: TGTGCCAGCAGTTCCCGGAACCGGGGAGCTTTCTTT.

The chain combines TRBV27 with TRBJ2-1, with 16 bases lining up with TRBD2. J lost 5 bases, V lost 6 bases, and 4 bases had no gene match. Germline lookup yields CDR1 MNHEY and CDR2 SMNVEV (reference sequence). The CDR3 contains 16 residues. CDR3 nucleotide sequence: TGTGCCAGCAGGGGGACTAGCGGGAGGGCCCACAATGAGCAGTTCTTC. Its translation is CASRGTSGRAHNEQFF.

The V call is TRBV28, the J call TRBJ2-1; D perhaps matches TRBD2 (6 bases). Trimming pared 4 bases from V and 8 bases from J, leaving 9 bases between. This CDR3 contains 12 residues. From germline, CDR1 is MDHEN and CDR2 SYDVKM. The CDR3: CASSSLAHEQFF. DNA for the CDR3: TGTGCCAGCAGTTCACTAGCACATGAGCAGTTCTTC. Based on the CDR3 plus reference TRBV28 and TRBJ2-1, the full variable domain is DVKVTQSSRYLVKRTGEKVFLECVQDMDHENMFWYRQDPGLGLRLIYFSYDVKMKEKGDIPEGYSVSREKKERFSLILESASTNQTSMYLCASSSLAHEQFFGPGTRLTVL.

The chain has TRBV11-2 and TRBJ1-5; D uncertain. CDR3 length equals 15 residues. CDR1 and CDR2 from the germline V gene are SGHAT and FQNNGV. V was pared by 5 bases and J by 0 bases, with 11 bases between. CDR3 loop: CASSAWAYSNQPQHF. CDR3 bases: TGTGCCAGCAGCGCGTGGGCCTATAGCAATCAGCCCCAGCATTTT.

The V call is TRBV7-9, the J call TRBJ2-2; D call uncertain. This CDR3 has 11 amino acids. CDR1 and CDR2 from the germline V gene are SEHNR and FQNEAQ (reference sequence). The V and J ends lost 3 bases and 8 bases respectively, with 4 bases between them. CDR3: CASSFTGELFF. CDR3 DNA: TGTGCCAGCAGCTTTACAGGGGAGCTGTTTTTT. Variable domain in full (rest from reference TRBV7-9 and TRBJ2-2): DTGVSQNPRHKITKRGQNVTFRCDPISEHNRLYWYRQTLGQGPEFLTYFQNEAQLEKSRLLSDRFSAERPKGSFSTLEIQRTEQGDSAMYLCASSFTGELFFGEGSRLTVL.

The CDR3 nucleotides read TGTGCCAGCAGTTCGCCCTCTAGAGTAGGGTCCGGCGGGGAGCTGTTTTTT. As protein: CASSSPSRVGSGGELFF. The chain has TRBV27 and TRBJ2-2; D not certain. CDR3 size: 17 residues. Germline V lookup: CDR1 MNHEY, CDR2 SMNVEV (reference sequence). The ends were cut back, 4 bases at V and 7 bases at J, with 22 bases in the middle.

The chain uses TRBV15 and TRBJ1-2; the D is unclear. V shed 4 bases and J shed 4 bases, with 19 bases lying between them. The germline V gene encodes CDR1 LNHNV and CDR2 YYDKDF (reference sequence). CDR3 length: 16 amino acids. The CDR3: CATSTRNGEGSYGYTF. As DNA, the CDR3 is TGTGCCACCAGCACCCGAAACGGGGAGGGAAGCTATGGCTACACCTTC.

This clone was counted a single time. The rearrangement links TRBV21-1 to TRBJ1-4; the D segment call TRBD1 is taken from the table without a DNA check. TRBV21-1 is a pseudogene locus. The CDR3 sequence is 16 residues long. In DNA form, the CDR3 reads TGTGCCAGACCTAGCTACAGGGGCTTAGGTAATGAAAAACTGTTTTTT. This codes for CARPSYRGLGNEKLFF.

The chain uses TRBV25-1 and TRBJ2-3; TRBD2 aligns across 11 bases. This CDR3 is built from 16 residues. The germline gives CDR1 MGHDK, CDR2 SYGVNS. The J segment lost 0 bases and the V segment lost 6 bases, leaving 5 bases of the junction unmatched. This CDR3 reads CASSPTSGRSTDTQYF. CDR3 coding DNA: TGTGCCAGCAGCCCCACTAGCGGGAGAAGCACAGATACGCAGTATTTT.

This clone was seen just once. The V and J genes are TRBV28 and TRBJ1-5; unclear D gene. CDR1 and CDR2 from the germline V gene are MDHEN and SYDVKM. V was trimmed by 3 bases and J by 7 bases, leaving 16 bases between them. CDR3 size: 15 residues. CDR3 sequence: CASSFHLGLGQPQHF. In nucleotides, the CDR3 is TGTGCCAGCAGTTTCCACTTAGGGCTCGGGCAGCCCCAGCATTTT. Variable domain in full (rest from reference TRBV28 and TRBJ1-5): DVKVTQSSRYLVKRTGEKVFLECVQDMDHENMFWYRQDPGLGLRLIYFSYDVKMKEKGDIPEGYSVSREKKERFSLILESASTNQTSMYLCASSFHLGLGQPQHFGDGTRLSIL.

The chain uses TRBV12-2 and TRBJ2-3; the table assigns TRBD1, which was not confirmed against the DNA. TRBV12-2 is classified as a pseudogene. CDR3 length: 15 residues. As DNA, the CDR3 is TGTGCAAGTCCCCCGATAGACAGGGGATCAGATACGCAGTATTTT. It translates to CASPPIDRGSDTQYF.

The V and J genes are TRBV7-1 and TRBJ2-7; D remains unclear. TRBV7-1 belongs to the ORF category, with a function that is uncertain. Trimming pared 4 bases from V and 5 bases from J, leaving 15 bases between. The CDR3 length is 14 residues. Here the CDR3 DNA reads TGTGCCAGCAGCTTATTAACGGGTGCAGACGAGCAGTACTTC. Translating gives CASSLLTGADEQYF.

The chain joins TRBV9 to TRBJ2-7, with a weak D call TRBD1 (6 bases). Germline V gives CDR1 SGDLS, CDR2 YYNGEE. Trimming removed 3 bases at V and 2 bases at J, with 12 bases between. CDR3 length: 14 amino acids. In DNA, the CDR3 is TGTGCCAGCAGCGACAGGGACGACCCCTACGAGCAGTACTTC. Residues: CASSDRDDPYEQYF.